This TCR beta chain derives from a study of Tregs in tolerant kidney transplant recipients. General observations from the study: This study did not directly address biological reproducibility. The small number of patients limits these findings pending further validation.

Unstimulated Tregs (CD4+CD25+CD127-) and CD4+CD25- non-Tregs were sorted from PBMCs. Germline CDR1 is MNHEY and CDR2 is SVGAGI. The CDR3 is 12 amino acids. Trimming took 8 bases from V and 8 from J, leaving 13 bases between them. Comments on this clone: As yet, its antigen is unknown.

Produced via immunoSEQ multiplex PCR; TCRdb's table is partial and in-frame only. The table lists roughly 45,000 clones, about 90% of them singletons. This clonotype was sampled from a human donor in good health. The rearrangement links TRBV6-5 to TRBJ2-1; no definite D call. The specimen was Tregs from blood. CDR3 DNA: TGTGCCAGCGGGTTGAGGATGGATGAGCAGTTCTTC. Translating gives CASGLRMDEQFF.